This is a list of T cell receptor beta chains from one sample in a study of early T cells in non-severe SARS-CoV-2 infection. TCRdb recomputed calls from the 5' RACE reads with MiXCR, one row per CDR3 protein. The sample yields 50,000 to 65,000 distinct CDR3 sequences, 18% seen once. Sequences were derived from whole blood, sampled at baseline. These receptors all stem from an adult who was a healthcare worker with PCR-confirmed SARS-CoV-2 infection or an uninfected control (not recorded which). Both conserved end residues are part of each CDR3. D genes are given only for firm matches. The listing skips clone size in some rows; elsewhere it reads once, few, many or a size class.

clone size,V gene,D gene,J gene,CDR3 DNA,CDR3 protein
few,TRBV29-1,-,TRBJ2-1,TGCAGCGTTGACAGGGGAGTATACAATGAGCAGTTCTTC,CSVDRGVYNEQFF
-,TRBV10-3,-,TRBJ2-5,TGTGCCACCACTTCCCAAGAGACCCAGTACTTC,CATTSQETQYF
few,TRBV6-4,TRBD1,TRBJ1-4,TGTGCCAGCAGTGCCCGGACAGGGGACGAAAAACTGTTTTTT,CASSARTGDEKLFF
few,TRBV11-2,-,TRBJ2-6,TGTGCCAGCAGCTTAGATTCACGAAGCTCTGGGGCCAACGTCCTGACTTTC,CASSLDSRSSGANVLTF
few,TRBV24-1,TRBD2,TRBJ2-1,TGTGCCACCAGTGAGCGGACTAGCGGGGGGCCATACAATGAGCAGTTCTTC,CATSERTSGGPYNEQFF
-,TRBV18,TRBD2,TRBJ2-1,TGTGCCAGCGCCGGGAGGCAGAGCTCCTACAATGAGCAGTTCTTC,CASAGRQSSYNEQFF
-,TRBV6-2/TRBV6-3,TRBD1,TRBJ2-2,TGTGCCAGCAGTGATTACGGACAGGGGGCCGACACCGGGGAGCTGTTTTTT,CASSDYGQGADTGELFF
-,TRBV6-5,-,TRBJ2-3,TGTGCCAGCAGTTACGGGCGGATCACAGATACGCAGTATTTT,CASSYGRITDTQYF
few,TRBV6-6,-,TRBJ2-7,TGTGCCAGCAGTTACGGGACCGGGCTCTACGAGCAGTACTTC,CASSYGTGLYEQYF
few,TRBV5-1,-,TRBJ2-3,TGCGCCAGCAGCTTTCCTCTATCGGATACGCAGTATTTT,CASSFPLSDTQYF
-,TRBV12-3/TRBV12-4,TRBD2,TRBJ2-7,TGTGCCAGCAGTACAAGACTAGCGGGAACCTACGAGCAGTACTTC,CASSTRLAGTYEQYF
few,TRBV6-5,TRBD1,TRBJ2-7,TGTGCCAGCAGTCACACCGGGACAGACGGTGCCTACGAGCAGTACTTC,CASSHTGTDGAYEQYF
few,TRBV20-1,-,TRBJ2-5,TGCAGTGCTAGAGGGAGCGGACACGGCCAAGAGACCCAGTACTTC,CSARGSGHGQETQYF
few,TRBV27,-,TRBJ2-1,TGTGCCAGCAGTTTCTCCCAACTAGTTCTTCCGACCAATGAGCAGTTCTTC,CASSFSQLVLPTNEQFF
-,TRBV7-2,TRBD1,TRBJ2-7,TGTGCCAGCAGCATTACAGGGGGCTCCTACGAGCAGTACTTC,CASSITGGSYEQYF
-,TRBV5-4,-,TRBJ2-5,TGTGCCAGCAGCGGCGGTGGCCTGGGAGAGACCCAGTACTTC,CASSGGGLGETQYF
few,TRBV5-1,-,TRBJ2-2,TGCGCCAGCAGCCCCGACATGGGGTACACCGGGGAGCTGTTTTTT,CASSPDMGYTGELFF
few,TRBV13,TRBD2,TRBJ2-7,TGTGCCAGCAGCTTAGCGATAACTAGCGGCGAGCAGTACTTC,CASSLAITSGEQYF
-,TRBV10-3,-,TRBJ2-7,TGTGCCATCAGTGTGGGGGGCTACGAGCAGTACTTC,CAISVGGYEQYF
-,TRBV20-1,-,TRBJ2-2,TGCAGTGGTAGACAGACCAACACCGGGGAGCTGTTTTTT,CSGRQTNTGELFF
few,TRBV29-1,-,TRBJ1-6,TGCAGCGTTGTTTTTGGAAATAATTCACCCCTCCACTTT,CSVVFGNNSPLHF
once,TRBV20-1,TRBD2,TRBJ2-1,TGCAGTGCTAGAGCTAGCGGGAGTTTCTATGAGCAGTTCTTC,CSARASGSFYEQFF
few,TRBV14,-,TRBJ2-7,TGTGCCAGCAGCAAGGTGCAGTCCTACGAGCAGTACTTC,CASSKVQSYEQYF
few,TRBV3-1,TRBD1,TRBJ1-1,TGTGCCAGCAGCCAATTGCCTGGGACAGGGGATGGAAGCACTGAAGCTTTCTTT,CASSQLPGTGDGSTEAFF
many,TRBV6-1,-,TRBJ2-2,TGTGCCAGCAAAAGGACCGGGAACACCGGGGAGCTGTTTTTT,CASKRTGNTGELFF
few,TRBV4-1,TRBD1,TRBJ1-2,TGCGCCAGCAGCCTAGGATCCGATGACAGGGGTGGTGGCTACACCTTC,CASSLGSDDRGGGYTF
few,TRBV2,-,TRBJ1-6,TGTGCCAGCAGTCGGAGCCGGTCGGGTTCACCCCTCCACTTT,CASSRSRSGSPLHF
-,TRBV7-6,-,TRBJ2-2,TGTGCCAGCAGCCCACAGACCCTACGGCTCGGGGAGCTGTTTTTT,CASSPQTLRLGELFF
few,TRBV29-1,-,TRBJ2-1,TGCAGCGGGAAGACTAGGGAGCAGTTCTTC,CSGKTREQFF
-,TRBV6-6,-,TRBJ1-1,TGTGCCAGCTCGGACCGGAGGATCATGAACACTGAAGCTTTCTTT,CASSDRRIMNTEAFF
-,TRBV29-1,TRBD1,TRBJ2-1,TGCAGCGTTGGGGACAGAAATTCCCTAAATGTGTTCTTC,CSVGDRNSLNVFF
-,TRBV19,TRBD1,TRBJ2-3,TGTGCCAGTAGTTCCCGGACAGGGTCGGATACGCAGTATTTT,CASSSRTGSDTQYF
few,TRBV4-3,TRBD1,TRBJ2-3,TGCGCCAGCAGCCAAGGGGGGACAGGGTCCGATACGCAGTATTTT,CASSQGGTGSDTQYF
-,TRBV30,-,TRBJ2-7,TGTGCCTGGAGCCGGGCTCTTATCCCCTACGAGCAGTACTTC,CAWSRALIPYEQYF
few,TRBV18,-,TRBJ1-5,TGTGCCAGCTCACCGGTCCGGGGGGGGCGCCGGGAACAGCCCCAGCATTTT,CASSPVRGGRREQPQHF
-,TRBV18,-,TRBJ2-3,TGTGCCAGCTCAGCCGCTCTCACAGATACGCAGTATTTT,CASSAALTDTQYF
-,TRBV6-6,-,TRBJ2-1,TGTGCCAGCAGTCACTGGGGTGAGCAGTTCTTC,CASSHWGEQFF
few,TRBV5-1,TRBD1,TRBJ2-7,TGCGCCAGCAGCTCGACAGGGGGCAACTACGAGCAGTACTTC,CASSSTGGNYEQYF
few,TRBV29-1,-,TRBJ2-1,TGCAGCTCGAAGTGGAATCCCAATGAGCAGTTCTTC,CSSKWNPNEQFF
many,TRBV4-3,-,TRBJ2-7,TGCGCCAGCAGCCAAGTCTGGCCTAGCGAGACCTACGAGCAGTACTTC,CASSQVWPSETYEQYF
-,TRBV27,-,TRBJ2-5,TGTGCCAGCAGTCCTGAGGGGGGGCAAGAGACCCAGTACTTC,CASSPEGGQETQYF
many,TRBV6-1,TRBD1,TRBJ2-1,TGTGCCAGCAGTCATACGACAGGGGGACTGAAAGAGCAGTTCTTC,CASSHTTGGLKEQFF
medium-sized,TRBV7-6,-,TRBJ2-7,TGTGCCAGCAGCTTAGGGCCCAGGGACGAGCAGTACTTC,CASSLGPRDEQYF
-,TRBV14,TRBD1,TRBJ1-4,TGTGCCAGCAGCCAGGAGCACCTGGGACAGGGCCATGAAAAACTGTTTTTT,CASSQEHLGQGHEKLFF